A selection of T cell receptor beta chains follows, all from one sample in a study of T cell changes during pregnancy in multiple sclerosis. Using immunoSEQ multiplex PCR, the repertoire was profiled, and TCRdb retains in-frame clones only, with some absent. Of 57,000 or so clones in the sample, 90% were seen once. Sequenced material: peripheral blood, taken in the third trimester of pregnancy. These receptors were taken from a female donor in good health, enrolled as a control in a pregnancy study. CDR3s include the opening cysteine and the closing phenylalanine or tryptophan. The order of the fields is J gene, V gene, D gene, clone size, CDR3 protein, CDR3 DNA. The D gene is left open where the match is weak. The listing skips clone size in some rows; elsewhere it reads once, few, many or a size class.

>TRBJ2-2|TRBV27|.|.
CASSLGSNTGELFF
TGTGCCAGCAGTTTAGGCTCGAACACCGGGGAGCTGTTTTTT
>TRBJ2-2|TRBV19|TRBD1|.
CASSIHSRQGFPGELFF
TGTGCCAGTAGTATCCACTCGCGACAGGGATTCCCCGGGGAGCTGTTTTTT
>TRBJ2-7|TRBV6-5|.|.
CASSKRGTYEQYF
TGTGCCAGCAGTAAAAGGGGGACCTACGAGCAGTACTTC
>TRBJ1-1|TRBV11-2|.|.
CASSLSLSEAFF
TGTGCCAGCAGCTTGTCCTTGTCTGAAGCTTTCTTT
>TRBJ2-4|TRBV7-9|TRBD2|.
CASSSGGGRAKNIQYF
TGTGCCAGCAGCTCTGGGGGGGGAAGGGCCAAAAACATTCAGTACTTC
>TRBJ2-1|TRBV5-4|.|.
CASSLVWSGTWNEQFF
TGTGCCAGCAGCTTGGTATGGAGTGGTACGTGGAATGAGCAGTTCTTC
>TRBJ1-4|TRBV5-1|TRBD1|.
CASSPPDRENEKLFF
TGCGCCAGCAGCCCCCCGGACAGGGAGAATGAAAAACTGTTTTTT
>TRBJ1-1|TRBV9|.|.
CASSAGTHTEAFF
TGTGCCAGCAGCGCGGGGACACACACTGAAGCTTTCTTT
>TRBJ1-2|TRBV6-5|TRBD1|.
CASSRGQHYGYTF
TGTGCCAGCAGCCGGGGACAGCACTATGGCTACACCTTC
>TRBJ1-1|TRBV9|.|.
CASSVGGSTEAFF
TGTGCCAGCAGCGTAGGTGGGAGCACTGAAGCTTTCTTT
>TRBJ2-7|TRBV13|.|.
CASSLGLRLEHPEQYF
TGTGCCAGCAGCTTAGGCCTAAGACTAGAACATCCCGAGCAGTACTTC
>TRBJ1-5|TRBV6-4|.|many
CASSVTVNQPQHF
TGTGCCAGCAGTGTTACAGTCAATCAGCCCCAGCATTTT
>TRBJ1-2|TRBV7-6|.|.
CASSPSTGRDGYTF
TGTGCCAGCAGCCCCTCGACGGGGAGGGATGGCTACACCTTC
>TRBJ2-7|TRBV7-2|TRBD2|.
CASAWTSEHYEQYF
TGTGCCAGCGCATGGACTAGCGAGCACTACGAGCAGTACTTC
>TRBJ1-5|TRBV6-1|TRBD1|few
CASNGLQGTGQPQHF
TGTGCCAGCAACGGTTTACAGGGGACGGGTCAGCCCCAGCATTTT
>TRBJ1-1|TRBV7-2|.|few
CASSLRGTLNTEAFF
TGTGCCAGCAGCTTAAGGGGTACCCTGAACACTGAAGCTTTCTTT
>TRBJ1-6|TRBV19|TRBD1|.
CASSPQVGQNNSPLHF
TGTGCCAGTAGTCCCCAGGTGGGACAGAATAATTCACCCCTCCACTTT
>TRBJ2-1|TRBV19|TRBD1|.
CATHRGSGYEQFF
TGTGCCACTCACAGGGGCTCGGGGTATGAGCAGTTCTTC
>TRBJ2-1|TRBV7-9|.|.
CASSFGLAGHEQFF
TGTGCCAGCAGCTTCGGGCTAGCCGGCCATGAGCAGTTCTTC
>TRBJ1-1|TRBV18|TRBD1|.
CASSKQGGTEAFF
TGTGCCAGCTCAAAACAGGGGGGGACTGAAGCTTTCTTT
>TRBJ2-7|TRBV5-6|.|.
CASSSIGQAEQYF
TGTGCCAGCAGCTCGATCGGTCAAGCCGAGCAGTACTTC
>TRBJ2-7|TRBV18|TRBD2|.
CASSPGREPYEQYF
TGTGCCAGCTCCCCTGGGCGGGAGCCCTACGAGCAGTACTTC
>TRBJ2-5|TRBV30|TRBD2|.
CAWSILAGGPQETQYF
TGTGCCTGGAGTATCCTAGCGGGGGGACCTCAAGAGACCCAGTACTTC
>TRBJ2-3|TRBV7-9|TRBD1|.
CASSLEAFRGRIGDTQYF
TGTGCCAGCAGCTTAGAGGCGTTCAGGGGGCGGATAGGAGATACGCAGTATTTT
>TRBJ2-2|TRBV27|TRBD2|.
CASSLSTGGPSGELFF
TGTGCCAGCAGTTTATCGACGGGAGGGCCTTCCGGGGAGCTGTTTTTT
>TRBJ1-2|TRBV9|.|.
CASSVLGADGYTF
TGTGCCAGCAGCGTATTAGGGGCGGATGGCTACACCTTC
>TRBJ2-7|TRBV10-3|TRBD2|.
CAIRGVSYEQYF
TGTGCCATCCGGGGGGTTTCCTACGAGCAGTACTTC
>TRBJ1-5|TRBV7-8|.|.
CASSLDQGQPQHF
TGTGCCAGCAGCTTAGACCAGGGACAGCCCCAGCATTTT
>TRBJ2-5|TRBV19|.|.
CASSISAQETQYF
TGTGCCAGTAGTATCAGCGCCCAAGAGACCCAGTACTTC
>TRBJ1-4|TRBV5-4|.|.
CASSPNTSGEKLFF
TGTGCCAGCAGCCCCAATACTTCGGGTGAAAAACTGTTTTTT
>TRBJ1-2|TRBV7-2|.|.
CASSLARTDGRGYTF
TGTGCCAGCAGCTTAGCCCGGACAGATGGACGTGGCTACACCTTC
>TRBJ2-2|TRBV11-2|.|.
CASSLASRWFELFF
TGTGCCAGCAGCTTAGCTAGCCGTTGGTTCGAGCTGTTTTTT
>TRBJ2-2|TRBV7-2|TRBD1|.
CASGEQGTNTGELFF
TGTGCCAGCGGCGAACAGGGGACGAACACCGGGGAGCTGTTTTTT
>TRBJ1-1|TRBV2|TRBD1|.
CASSEVGQGAAFF
TGTGCCAGCAGTGAGGTTGGACAGGGGGCAGCTTTCTTT
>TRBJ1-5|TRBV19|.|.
CASSSDSRSNQPQHF
TGTGCCAGTAGTTCGGACAGTCGTAGCAATCAGCCCCAGCATTTT
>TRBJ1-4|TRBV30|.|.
CAWSGGGTNEKLFF
TGTGCCTGGAGTGGTGGGGGGACTAATGAAAAACTGTTTTTT
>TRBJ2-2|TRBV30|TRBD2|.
CAWSPVERASGGTNTGELFF
TGTGCCTGGAGCCCCGTAGAAAGGGCTAGCGGGGGGACGAACACCGGGGAGCTGTTTTTT
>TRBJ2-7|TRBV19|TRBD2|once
CASSNGLAREQYF
TGTGCCAGTAGTAACGGACTAGCGCGCGAGCAGTACTTC
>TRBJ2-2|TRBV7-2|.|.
CASSPWQVPNTGELFF
TGTGCCAGCAGCCCCTGGCAGGTGCCGAACACCGGGGAGCTGTTTTTT
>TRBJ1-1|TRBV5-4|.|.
CASSWPRGLNTEAFF
TGTGCCAGCAGCTGGCCCAGGGGCTTGAACACTGAAGCTTTCTTT
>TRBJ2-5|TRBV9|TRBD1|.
CASSVGPTGGGETQYF
TGTGCCAGCAGCGTAGGCCCGACAGGGGGCGGGGAGACCCAGTACTTC